These 4 T cell receptor beta chains share one sample of origin, sequenced in a study of blood T cell repertoires in COVID-19. Here immunoSEQ multiplex PCR was the method, and the copy in TCRdb shows in-frame clones only, minus some. Of 160,000 or so clones listed, roughly 78% are singletons. Sequencing used peripheral blood. The source is a man aged 65 to 79 with active or convalescent COVID-19.

This sequence joins TRBV9 and TRBJ2-1, with TRBD2 matching over 11 bases. J lost 3 bases, V lost 3 bases, and 5 bases had no gene match. The CDR3 is 16 residues long. In germline, CDR1 is SGDLS, CDR2 YYNGEE. The CDR3 sequence is CASSGRLAGIYNEQFF. CDR3 coding DNA: TGTGCCAGCAGCGGAAGACTAGCGGGAATCTACAATGAGCAGTTCTTC.

This clone has just one count. The rearrangement uses TRBV14 and TRBJ2-1, with D tentatively TRBD2 (6 bases). The V and J ends lost 3 bases and 15 bases respectively, with 18 bases between them. The germline gives CDR1 SGHDN, CDR2 FVKESK. The CDR3 length is 13 residues. CDR3 sequence reads: CASSQTGGGLRFF. CDR3 sequence (DNA): TGTGCCAGCAGCCAGACGGGTGGCGGACTAAGGTTCTTC.

The table lists this clone with a count of one. This chain links TRBV19 with TRBJ2-5; 7 bases align to TRBD1. V trimming: 4 bases; J trimming: 1 base; junction bases outside the gene matches: 3. Germline CDR1 reads LNHDA; CDR2 reads SQIVND (reference sequence). The CDR3 covers 14 residues. The CDR3 region has the DNA TGTGCCAGTAGTACCCGGGACAGCCAAGAGACCCAGTACTTC. It translates to CASSTRDSQETQYF.

This clone appeared a few times. This sequence joins TRBV11-2 and TRBJ2-4, with D unresolved. Germline values: CDR1 SGHAT, CDR2 FQNNGV. This CDR3 has 14 residues. Trimming shortened V by 1 base and J by 6 bases, and 10 bases separated the two germline ends. The chain's CDR3 is CASSLVVDINIQYF. For the CDR3, the DNA is TGTGCCAGCAGCTTAGTTGTCGACATAAACATTCAGTACTTC.